One and the same sample provided the 8 T cell receptor beta chains below, sequenced in a study of Ad26.COV2.S vaccination and SARS-CoV-2 variants. Documented treatment: some 20 received Ad26.COV2.S at low or high dose, single or two shots; 5 received placebo; per-sample allocation not given. Sampling was done on day 63 after the first vaccine or placebo injection. Assay: immunoSEQ multiplex PCR; the TCRdb copy retains only in-frame clones and omits some. The data show roughly 350,000 clones, 75% to 90% seen once. The sample in question was peripheral blood, obtained in a trial of Ad26.COV2.S vaccine versus placebo. These receptors all come from a person between 18 and 65 years old who received the Ad26.COV2.S COVID-19 vaccine or a placebo.

The genes are TRBV30 and TRBJ1-6; TRBD1 is a possible D gene (5 bases). The CDR3 contains 14 residues. V was cut by 4 bases and J by 7 bases, with 14 bases left in between. CDR1 is GTSNPN, CDR2 SVGIG, per germline (reference sequence). CDR3 sequence: CAWNRGQANSPLHF. CDR3 DNA sequence: TGTGCCTGGAACCGGGGCCAGGCGAATTCACCCCTCCACTTT.

The chain joins TRBV27 to TRBJ2-7; D possibly corresponds to TRBD1 (6 bases). Trimming cost V 6 bases and J 6 bases, with 21 bases left between them. The CDR3 runs to 15 residues. Germline V lookup: CDR1 MNHEY, CDR2 SMNVEV (reference sequence). The CDR3 region is CASSSMGSPGAEQYF. CDR3 coding DNA: TGTGCCAGCAGCTCGATGGGGTCCCCAGGGGCCGAGCAGTACTTC.

This clone was picked up a small number of times. The chain is built from TRBV27 and TRBJ2-5; weak D call: TRBD1 (7 bases). The CDR3 covers 15 residues. V lost 2 bases and J 4 bases, leaving 14 bases between the germline ends. Germline values: CDR1 MNHEY, CDR2 SMNVEV (reference sequence). Here the CDR3 DNA reads TGTGCCAGCAGTTTAGAGGGGGCCGGGGGAGAGACCCAGTACTTC. Encoded protein: CASSLEGAGGETQYF.

The V call is TRBV19, the J call TRBJ2-1; D unresolved. The CDR3 length is 14 residues. Trimming removed 3 bases at V and 8 bases at J, with 14 bases between. CDR1 is LNHDA, CDR2 SQIVND, per germline (reference sequence). For the CDR3, the DNA is TGTGCCAGTAGTATTAACTCCTGGGCTGATGAGCAGTTCTTC. Protein product: CASSINSWADEQFF.

J is TRBJ2-5 and V is TRBV4-1; 10 bases align to TRBD2. CDR1 is MGHRA, CDR2 YSYEKL, per germline. V was pared by 5 bases and J by 5 bases, with 5 bases of the junction left unmatched. The CDR3 covers 14 residues. DNA for the CDR3: TGCGCCAGCAGCTCCGGGACTAGCGAGGAGACCCAGTACTTC. Protein product: CASSSGTSEETQYF.

This chain joins TRBV28 and TRBJ2-7, with 7 bases matching TRBD1. CDR3 length: 15 residues. The trim removed 2 bases at V and 7 bases at J, leaving 11 bases unmatched. In germline, CDR1 is MDHEN, CDR2 SYDVKM. CDR3 residues: CASSLKGARVWEQYF. The CDR3, as DNA: TGTGCCAGCAGTTTAAAGGGGGCGCGGGTCTGGGAGCAGTACTTC.

V usage is TRBV27 and J usage is TRBJ2-7; 7 bases match TRBD1. CDR3 length: 14 amino acids. Trimming at V came to 5 bases and at J to 2 bases, leaving 6 bases not matched to a gene. In germline, CDR1 is MNHEY, CDR2 SMNVEV (reference sequence). CDR3 amino acids: CASSGWDSPYEQYF. Written as DNA, the CDR3 is TGTGCCAGCAGTGGGTGGGACAGTCCCTACGAGCAGTACTTC.

This chain uses TRBV28 with TRBJ1-5, with 7 positions matching TRBD1. The CDR3 runs to 15 residues. CDR1 is MDHEN, CDR2 SYDVKM, per germline. After removal of 6 bases from V and 4 bases from J, the junction contained 9 bases not matched to a gene. CDR3 residues: CASRRQGIGNQPQHF. CDR3 bases: TGTGCCAGCAGGAGACAGGGTATCGGAAATCAGCCCCAGCATTTT.